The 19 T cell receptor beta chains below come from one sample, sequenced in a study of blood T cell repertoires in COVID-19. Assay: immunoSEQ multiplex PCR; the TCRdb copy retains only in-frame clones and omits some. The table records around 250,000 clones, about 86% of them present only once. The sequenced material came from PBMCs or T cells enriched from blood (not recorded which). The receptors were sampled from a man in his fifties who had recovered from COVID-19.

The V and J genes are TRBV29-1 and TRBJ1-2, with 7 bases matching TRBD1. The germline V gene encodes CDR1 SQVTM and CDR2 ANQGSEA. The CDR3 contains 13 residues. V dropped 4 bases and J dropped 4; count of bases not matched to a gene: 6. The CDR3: CSVVNRGAYGYTF. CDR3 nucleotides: TGCAGCGTTGTCAACAGGGGAGCCTATGGCTACACCTTC.

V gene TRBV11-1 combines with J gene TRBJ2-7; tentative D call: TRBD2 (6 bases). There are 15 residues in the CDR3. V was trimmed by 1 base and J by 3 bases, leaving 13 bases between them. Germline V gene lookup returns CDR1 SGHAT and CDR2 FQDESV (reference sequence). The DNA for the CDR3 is TGTGCCAGCAGCTTAGGTAGGGGAGGCCTCTACGAGCAGTACTTC. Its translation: CASSLGRGGLYEQYF.

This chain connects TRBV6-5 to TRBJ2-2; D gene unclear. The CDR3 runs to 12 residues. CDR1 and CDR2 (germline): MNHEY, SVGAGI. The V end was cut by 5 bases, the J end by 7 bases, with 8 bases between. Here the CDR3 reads CASSRSGGELFF. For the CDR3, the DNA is TGTGCCAGCAGTCGGTCCGGCGGGGAGCTGTTTTTT.

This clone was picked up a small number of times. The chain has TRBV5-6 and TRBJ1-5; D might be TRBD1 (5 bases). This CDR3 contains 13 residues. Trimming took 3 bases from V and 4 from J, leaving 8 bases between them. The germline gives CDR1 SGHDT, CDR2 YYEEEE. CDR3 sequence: CASSWGGNQPQHF. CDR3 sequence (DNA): TGTGCCAGCAGCTGGGGGGGGAATCAGCCCCAGCATTTT.

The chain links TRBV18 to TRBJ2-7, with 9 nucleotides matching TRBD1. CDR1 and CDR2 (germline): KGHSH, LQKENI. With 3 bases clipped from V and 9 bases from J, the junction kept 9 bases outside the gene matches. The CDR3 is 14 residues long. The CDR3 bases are TGTGCCAGCTCACCTCAGGACAGGGGAAATGGGCAGTACTTC. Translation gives CASSPQDRGNGQYF.

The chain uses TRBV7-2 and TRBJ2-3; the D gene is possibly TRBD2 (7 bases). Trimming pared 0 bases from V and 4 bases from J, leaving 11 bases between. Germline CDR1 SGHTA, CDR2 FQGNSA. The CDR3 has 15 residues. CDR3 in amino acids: CASSLAGGASDTQYF. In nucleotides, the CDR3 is TGTGCCAGCAGCTTAGCGGGGGGGGCATCAGATACGCAGTATTTT. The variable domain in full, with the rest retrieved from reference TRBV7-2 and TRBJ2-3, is GAGVSQSPSNKVTEKGKDVELRCDPISGHTALYWYRQSLGQGLEFLIYFQGNSAPDKSGLPSDRFSAERTGGSVSTLTIQRTQQEDSAVYLCASSLAGGASDTQYFGPGTRLTVL.

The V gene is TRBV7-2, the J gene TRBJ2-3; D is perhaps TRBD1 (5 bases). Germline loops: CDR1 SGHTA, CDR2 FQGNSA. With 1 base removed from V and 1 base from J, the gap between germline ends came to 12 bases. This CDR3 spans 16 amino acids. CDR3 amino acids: CASSLGQNPRTDTQYF. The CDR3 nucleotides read TGTGCCAGCAGCTTAGGACAGAATCCCCGCACAGATACGCAGTATTTT. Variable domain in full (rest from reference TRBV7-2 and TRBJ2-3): GAGVSQSPSNKVTEKGKDVELRCDPISGHTALYWYRQSLGQGLEFLIYFQGNSAPDKSGLPSDRFSAERTGGSVSTLTIQRTQQEDSAVYLCASSLGQNPRTDTQYFGPGTRLTVL.

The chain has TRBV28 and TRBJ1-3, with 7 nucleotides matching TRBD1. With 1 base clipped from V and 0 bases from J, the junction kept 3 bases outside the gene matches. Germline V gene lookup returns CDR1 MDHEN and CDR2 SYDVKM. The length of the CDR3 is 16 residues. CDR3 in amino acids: CASSLLDRSSGNTIYF. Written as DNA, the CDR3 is TGTGCCAGCAGTTTATTGGACAGGTCCTCTGGAAACACCATATATTTT.

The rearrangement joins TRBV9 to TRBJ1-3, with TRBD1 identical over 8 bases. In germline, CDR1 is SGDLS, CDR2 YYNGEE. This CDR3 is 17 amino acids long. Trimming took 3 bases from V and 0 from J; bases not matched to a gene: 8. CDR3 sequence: CASSASDRVRSGNTIYF. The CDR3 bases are TGTGCCAGCAGCGCCTCGGACAGGGTGCGCTCTGGAAACACCATATATTTT.

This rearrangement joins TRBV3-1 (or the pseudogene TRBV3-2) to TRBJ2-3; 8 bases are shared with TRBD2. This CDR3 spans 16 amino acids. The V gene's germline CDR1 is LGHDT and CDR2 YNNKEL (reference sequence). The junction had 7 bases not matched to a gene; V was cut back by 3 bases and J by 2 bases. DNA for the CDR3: TGTGCCAGCAGCCAGACACTAGCGGTACACACAGATACGCAGTATTTT. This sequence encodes CASSQTLAVHTDTQYF.

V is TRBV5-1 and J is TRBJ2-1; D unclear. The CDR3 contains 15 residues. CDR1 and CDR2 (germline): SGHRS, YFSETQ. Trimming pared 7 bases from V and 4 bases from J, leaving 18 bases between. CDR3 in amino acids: CASVIDSITYNEQFF. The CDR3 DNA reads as TGCGCCAGCGTAATTGATTCGATTACTTACAATGAGCAGTTCTTC. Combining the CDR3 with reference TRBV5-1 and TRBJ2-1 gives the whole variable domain KAGVTQTPRYLIKTRGQQVTLSCSPISGHRSVSWYQQTPGQGLQFLFEYFSETQRNKGNFPGRFSGRQFSNSRSEMNVSTLELGDSALYLCASVIDSITYNEQFFGPGTRLTVL.

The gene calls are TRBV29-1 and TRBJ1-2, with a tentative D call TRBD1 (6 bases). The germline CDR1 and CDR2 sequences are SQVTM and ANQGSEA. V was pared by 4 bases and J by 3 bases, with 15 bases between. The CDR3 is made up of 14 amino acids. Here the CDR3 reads CSVAAGDDDYGYTF. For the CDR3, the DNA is TGCAGCGTTGCGGCAGGGGACGACGACTATGGCTACACCTTC.

The CDR3 loop reads CASSLMGGNTEAFF. For the CDR3, the DNA is TGTGCCAGCAGCTTAATGGGGGGGAACACTGAAGCTTTCTTT. The rearrangement links TRBV7-2 to TRBJ1-1; D perhaps matches TRBD1 (5 bases). The CDR3 has 14 amino acids. Trimming took off 2 bases at V and 1 base at J, with 8 bases between the two ends. Germline CDR1 and CDR2: SGHTA and FQGNSA.

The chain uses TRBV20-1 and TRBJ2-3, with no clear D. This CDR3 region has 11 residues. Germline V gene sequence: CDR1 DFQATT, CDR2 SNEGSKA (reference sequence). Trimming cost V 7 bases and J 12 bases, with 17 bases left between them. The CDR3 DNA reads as TGCAGTGGCCAATGGCGGCCCCATCAGTATTTT. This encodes CSGQWRPHQYF.

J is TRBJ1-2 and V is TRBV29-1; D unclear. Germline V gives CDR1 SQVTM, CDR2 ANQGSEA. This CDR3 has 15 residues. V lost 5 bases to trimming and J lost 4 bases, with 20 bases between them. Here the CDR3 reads CSVKPPSGILYGYTF. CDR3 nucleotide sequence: TGCAGCGTTAAGCCCCCATCCGGGATCCTCTATGGCTACACCTTC.

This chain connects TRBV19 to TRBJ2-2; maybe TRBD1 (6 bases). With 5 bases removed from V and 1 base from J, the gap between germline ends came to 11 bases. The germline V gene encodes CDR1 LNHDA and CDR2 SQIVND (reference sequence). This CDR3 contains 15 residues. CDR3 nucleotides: TGTGCCAGTAGTCCCGGGACAAAGAACACCGGGGAGCTGTTTTTT. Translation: CASSPGTKNTGELFF.

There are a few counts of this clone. The CDR3 region has the DNA TGTGCCAGTAGTATTAACCGCCTCCGGGACAGGGATAAAGAGGATGGCTACACCTTC. It is translated as CASSINRLRDRDKEDGYTF. J is TRBJ1-2 and V is TRBV19; TRBD1 agrees at 9 bases. There are 19 residues in the CDR3. Germline trimming cut 3 bases from V and 6 bases from J; bases unmatched to any gene: 20. CDR1 is LNHDA and CDR2 is SQIVND in the germline V gene (reference sequence). The entire variable domain, with the rest obtained from reference TRBV19 and TRBJ1-2, is as follows: DGGITQSPKYLFRKEGQNVTLSCEQNLNHDAMYWYRQDPGQGLRLIYYSQIVNDFQKGDIAEGYSVSREKKESFPLTVTSAQKNPTAFYLCASSINRLRDRDKEDGYTFGSGTRLTVV.

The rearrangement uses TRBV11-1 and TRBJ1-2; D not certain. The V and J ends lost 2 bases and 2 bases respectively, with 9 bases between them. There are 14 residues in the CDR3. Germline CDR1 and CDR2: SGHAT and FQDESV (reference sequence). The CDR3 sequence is CASSLSSINYGYTF. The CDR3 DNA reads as TGTGCCAGCAGCTTATCCTCTATCAACTATGGCTACACCTTC. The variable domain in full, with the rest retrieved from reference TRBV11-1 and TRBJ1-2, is EAEVAQSPRYKITEKSQAVAFWCDPISGHATLYWYRQILGQGPELLVQFQDESVVDDSQLPKDRFSAERLKGVDSTLKIQPAELGDSAMYLCASSLSSINYGYTFGSGTRLTVV.

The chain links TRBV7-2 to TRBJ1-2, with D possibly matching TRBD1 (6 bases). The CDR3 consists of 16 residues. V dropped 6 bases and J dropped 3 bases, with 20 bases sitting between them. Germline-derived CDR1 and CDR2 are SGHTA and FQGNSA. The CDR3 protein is CASRNLGGGSYYGYTF. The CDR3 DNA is TGTGCCAGCAGGAACCTTGGGGGGGGCTCGTACTATGGCTACACCTTC.